This T cell receptor (beta chain) was recorded in a study of T cell repertoires in cytomegalovirus infection. Using its own MiXCR run on the reads, TCRdb lists one record per CDR3 protein. The repertoire holds roughly 800,000 distinct CDR3 sequences, with just under 30% as singletons. About this clonotype itself: Its antigen is unknown.

V lost 0 bases and J 3 bases, leaving 11 bases between the germline ends. There are 15 residues in the CDR3. The germline V gene has CDR1 ENHRY and CDR2 SYGVKD. The TCR originated in a human donor in good health (CMV status not recorded). Some clones in this sample may be carry-over from other donors' samples. The source was cultured CD8+ T cells from PBMCs, collected from culture after CMV antigen stimulation. The V gene is TRBV10-3, the J gene TRBJ1-1; tentatively, D is TRBD1 (6 bases). CDR3 sequence (DNA): TGTGCCATCAGTGAGTCGAAGGGGGGGTACACTGAAGCTTTCTTT. It specifies CAISESKGGYTEAFF.